These T cell receptor beta chains were read from a single sample in a study of cytomegalovirus exposure and HLA in healthy donors. Sequencing used immunoSEQ multiplex PCR; TCRdb keeps in-frame clones, though not all of them. The sample yields 150,000 to 200,000 clones, around 80% seen once. The sequencing sample was made of PBMCs. The receptors were gathered from a woman in her 30s in good health and CMV-seropositive. Each CDR3 is given with its conserved first and last residue. Fields, in order: clone size, V gene, J gene, D gene, CDR3 length, CDR3 protein, CDR3 DNA. The D gene is left open where the match is weak. Clone size, where shown, is once, few, many, or a class for clones that have expanded.

NA	TRBV9	TRBJ2-5	TRBD2	17	CASSVGGLAGVGETQYF	TGTGCCAGCAGCGTAGGGGGACTAGCGGGAGTGGGAGAGACCCAGTACTTC
NA	TRBV14	TRBJ1-1	NA	13	CASSQGQNTEAFF	TGTGCCAGCAGCCAAGGGCAGAACACTGAAGCTTTCTTT
NA	TRBV6-5	TRBJ2-5	TRBD2	16	CASSYPIAGGQETQYF	TGTGCCAGCAGTTACCCTATAGCGGGAGGCCAAGAGACCCAGTACTTC
NA	TRBV19	TRBJ1-2	TRBD1	13	CASSTGQPYGYTF	TGTGCCAGTAGTACGGGACAGCCCTATGGCTACACCTTC
once	TRBV25-1	TRBJ1-4	NA	15	CASSGRQSMGEKLFF	TGTGCCAGCAGTGGACGACAGTCAATGGGTGAAAAACTGTTTTTT
NA	TRBV11-3	TRBJ2-3	NA	14	CASSLDPSTDTQYF	TGTGCCAGCAGCTTAGATCCTTCCACAGATACGCAGTATTTT
NA	TRBV7-6	TRBJ2-5	NA	14	CASSLGGGRETQYF	TGTGCCAGCAGCTTGGGCGGAGGGAGGGAGACCCAGTACTTC
NA	TRBV6-6	TRBJ1-4	TRBD1	16	CASSYPRDRGNEKLFF	TGTGCCAGCAGTTACCCCCGGGACAGGGGTAATGAAAAACTGTTTTTT
medium-sized	TRBV6-1	TRBJ2-3	NA	15	CASSEVGTQQDTQYF	TGTGCCAGCAGTGAAGTGGGGACACAGCAAGATACGCAGTATTTT
NA	TRBV27	TRBJ2-7	TRBD1	15	CASSLRGQGLYEQYF	TGTGCCAGCAGTTTGCGAGGACAGGGCCTCTACGAGCAGTACTTC
NA	TRBV19	TRBJ2-5	NA	14	CASSIRDAGETQYF	TGTGCCAGTAGTATTCGGGATGCCGGGGAGACCCAGTACTTC
NA	TRBV19	TRBJ1-2	TRBD1	14	CASTGDRGAGGYTF	TGTGCCAGTACCGGTGACAGGGGTGCGGGCGGCTACACCTTC
NA	TRBV4-3	TRBJ2-1	NA	15	CASSPTRLVHNEQFF	TGCGCCAGCAGCCCGACTCGACTAGTCCACAATGAGCAGTTCTTC
NA	TRBV18	TRBJ2-7	TRBD1	14	CASSRETGEYEQYF	TGTGCCAGCTCACGAGAGACAGGGGAATACGAGCAGTACTTC
NA	TRBV27	TRBJ2-1	NA	14	CASSPLFSYNEQFF	TGTGCCAGCAGCCCTCTTTTCTCCTACAATGAGCAGTTCTTC
NA	TRBV5-6	TRBJ2-5	NA	15	CASSLFGRGVGTQYF	TGTGCCAGCAGCTTGTTCGGGCGGGGCGTGGGGACCCAGTACTTC
once	TRBV30	TRBJ2-7	TRBD2	18	CAWSVRWVLAGGPGEQYF	TGTGCCTGGAGTGTACGTTGGGTACTAGCGGGAGGCCCAGGGGAGCAGTACTTC
NA	TRBV9	TRBJ2-3	NA	15	CASSGTSGSTDTQYF	TGTGCCAGCAGTGGAACCAGCGGTAGCACAGATACGCAGTATTTT
NA	TRBV27	TRBJ2-7	TRBD1	14	CASSAAGGLYEQYF	TGTGCCAGCAGTGCGGCAGGGGGCCTCTACGAGCAGTACTTC
NA	TRBV7-2	TRBJ1-4	NA	12	CASRRGNEKLFF	TGTGCCAGCAGAAGGGGAAATGAAAAACTGTTTTTT
NA	TRBV6-1	TRBJ1-5	TRBD1	14	CASTGQGGNQPQHF	TGTGCCAGCACAGGACAGGGAGGCAATCAGCCCCAGCATTTT
NA	TRBV2	TRBJ1-1	TRBD1	14	CASSSTGAATEAFF	TGTGCCAGCAGTTCCACAGGGGCGGCCACTGAAGCTTTCTTT
NA	TRBV7-2	TRBJ1-1	TRBD1	14	CASSTGQPNTEAFF	TGTGCCAGCAGCACGGGACAGCCGAACACTGAAGCTTTCTTT
NA	TRBV5-4	TRBJ2-7	TRBD1	15	CASSPGQGTSYEQYF	TGTGCCAGCAGCCCAGGACAGGGGACCTCCTACGAGCAGTACTTC
few	TRBV6-1	TRBJ2-6	TRBD1	18	CASSGAGQGAAGANVLTF	TGTGCCAGCAGTGGGGCGGGACAGGGGGCGGCTGGGGCCAACGTCCTGACTTTC
few	TRBV30	TRBJ2-5	TRBD1	14	CAQAGQGVQETQYF	TGTGCCCAGGCGGGACAGGGAGTCCAAGAGACCCAGTACTTC
NA	TRBV20-1	TRBJ2-7	NA	10	CSAFRYEQYF	TGCAGTGCCTTCCGTTACGAGCAGTACTTC
NA	TRBV6-1	TRBJ2-7	TRBD2	14	CASSEGTSGYEQYF	TGTGCCAGCAGTGAAGGGACTAGCGGATACGAGCAGTACTTC
NA	TRBV29-1	TRBJ2-7	NA	13	CSVLGGGSYEQYF	TGCAGCGTTCTAGGGGGAGGGTCCTACGAGCAGTACTTC
NA	TRBV11-3	TRBJ2-3	TRBD1	15	CASSVRTGGTDTQYF	TGTGCCAGCAGCGTACGGACAGGGGGCACAGATACGCAGTATTTT
NA	TRBV5-4	TRBJ2-7	TRBD2	13	CASSGRLADEQYF	TGTGCCAGCAGCGGCCGACTAGCGGACGAGCAGTACTTC
NA	TRBV27	TRBJ1-2	NA	13	CASSSGTFYGYTF	TGTGCCAGCAGTTCCGGGACTTTCTATGGCTACACCTTC
NA	TRBV6-6	TRBJ2-7	NA	12	CASRPSSYEQYF	TGTGCCAGCAGACCTAGCAGCTACGAGCAGTACTTC
NA	TRBV27	TRBJ1-2	TRBD1	13	CASGLQGYYGYTF	TGTGCCAGCGGACTACAGGGGTACTATGGCTACACCTTC
NA	TRBV5-1	TRBJ2-1	NA	15	CASSLVAVLYNEQFF	TGCGCCAGCAGCTTGGTTGCGGTGCTCTACAATGAGCAGTTCTTC
NA	TRBV19	TRBJ2-7	TRBD2	15	CASSVQSRGAYEQYF	TGTGCCAGTAGTGTCCAATCGCGGGGGGCCTACGAGCAGTACTTC
NA	TRBV7-2	TRBJ2-3	TRBD1	18	CASSSPPGTGRSTDTQYF	TGTGCCAGCAGCTCGCCCCCTGGGACAGGGAGAAGCACAGATACGCAGTATTTT
few	TRBV19	TRBJ2-3	NA	15	CASSKASASTDTQYF	TGTGCCAGTAGTAAGGCTAGCGCTAGCACAGATACGCAGTATTTT
NA	TRBV6-1	TRBJ2-2	NA	17	CASSASIDSTNTGELFF	TGTGCCAGCAGTGCTTCTATCGACAGTACGAACACCGGGGAGCTGTTTTTT
NA	TRBV7-9	TRBJ1-3	NA	15	CASSPDGGTGNTIYF	TGTGCCAGCAGTCCCGACGGCGGCACAGGAAACACCATATATTTT
NA	TRBV7-6	TRBJ2-3	TRBD1	18	CASSLAPGTGTLTDTQYF	TGTGCCAGCAGCTTAGCACCCGGGACAGGGACTCTCACAGATACGCAGTATTTT
NA	TRBV25-1	TRBJ1-2	NA	14	CASSEYPKGDGYTF	TGTGCCAGCAGTGAGTACCCTAAGGGGGATGGCTACACCTTC
NA	TRBV5-4	TRBJ2-2	TRBD2	14	CASSLAGGTGELFF	TGTGCCAGCAGCTTGGCGGGGGGCACCGGGGAGCTGTTTTTT
NA	TRBV6-1	TRBJ1-2	TRBD1	14	CASSDYRGNYGYTF	TGTGCCAGCAGTGATTACAGGGGTAACTATGGCTACACCTTC